This paragraph reports one T cell receptor (beta chain). Its target is unknown. This sample was included in a study of cytomegalovirus exposure and HLA in healthy donors. PCR used 60 Vbeta primers and 13 Jbeta primers. Sequenced by immunoSEQ multiplex PCR; TCRdb stores in-frame clones only, minus some. The sample includes around 150,000 clones, 82% of them seen just once. Notes on the study in general: Later analysis identified a missense DCLRE1C variant that was linked to TCR beta V- and J-gene trimming. Later analysis suggested links between common viral pathogens and several top significant clusters. Sequencing depth across donors, presence/absence analyses assumed, was roughly uniform.

Germline CDR1 is ENHRY and CDR2 is SYGVKD. The CDR3 is 11 amino acids. Between the trimmed V and J ends, which lost 6 bases and 3 bases, there was a span of 5 bases. Sequenced material: PBMCs. The chain is built from TRBV10-3 and TRBJ2-5; D not resolved. The source of this sequence is a young man in good health and CMV-seropositive. CDR3 loop: CAISQEETQYF. CDR3 coding DNA: TGTGCCATCAGCCAGGAAGAGACCCAGTACTTC.